This is a list of T cell receptor beta chains from one sample in a study of CD8 T cells in Susac syndrome. TCRdb re-derived calls from the immunoSEQ multiplex PCR reads in MiXCR, one entry per CDR3 protein. The sample lists about 19,000 distinct CDR3 sequences, 85% to 95% occurring once. Sequences were obtained from CD8+ T cells from PBMCs. The source of these receptors is a human donor in good health. CDR3s include the opening cysteine and the closing phenylalanine or tryptophan. A D gene is named only where the DNA matches it firmly. A row's size may be missing; if present it is once, few, many or a size class.

V	D	J	size	DNA	CDR3
TRBV6-5	TRBD1	TRBJ2-1	NA	TGTGCCAGCAGTTACCGGGACAGGGGCGATGAGCAGTTCTTC	CASSYRDRGDEQFF
TRBV7-2	TRBD2	TRBJ2-7	NA	TGTGCCAGCAGCTTAGAAGTAGCGGGAGGTAACGAGCAGTACTTC	CASSLEVAGGNEQYF
TRBV7-9	TRBD1	TRBJ2-5	NA	TGTGCCAGCAGCTTAGACAGGGGGCGAAAGACCCAGTACTTC	CASSLDRGRKTQYF
TRBV5-4	NA	TRBJ1-2	NA	TGTGCCAGCAGCTTGTACGGCCGAGAGATAAACTATGGCTACACCTTC	CASSLYGREINYGYTF
TRBV9	TRBD2	TRBJ2-5	NA	TGTGCCAGCAGCGTAGGTAGCGGGAACCTACAAGAGACCCAGTACTTC	CASSVGSGNLQETQYF
TRBV18	NA	TRBJ1-2	NA	TGTGCCAGCTCACCACGGTCTACGACGGGGCGCGGCAGTGGCTACACCTTC	CASSPRSTTGRGSGYTF
TRBV13	NA	TRBJ2-3	once	TGTGCCAGCAGCTTGGGGGCATCGATCCACGATACGCAGTATTTT	CASSLGASIHDTQYF
TRBV27	NA	TRBJ2-1	once	TGTGCCAGCAGTGACGGGAGCTCCTACAATGAGCAGTTCTTC	CASSDGSSYNEQFF
TRBV28	TRBD2	TRBJ2-1	NA	TGTGCCAGCAGTTTACCGGGACTAGCGGGTAACAATGAGCAGTTCTTC	CASSLPGLAGNNEQFF
TRBV5-1	TRBD2	TRBJ2-3	NA	TGCGCCAGCAGAACCGGGACTAGTTTTGGGGATACGCAGTATTTT	CASRTGTSFGDTQYF
TRBV6-5	NA	TRBJ2-1	NA	TGTGCCAGCAGTTACTCCGGAGATCCGGGTCTGAATGAGCAGTTCTTC	CASSYSGDPGLNEQFF
TRBV18	NA	TRBJ2-7	NA	TGTGCCAGCTCACGGAACAGCGAAAGCTCCTACGAGCAGTACTTC	CASSRNSESSYEQYF
TRBV6-5	NA	TRBJ2-1	once	TGTGCCAGCAGTTACTACGAGACAGGCAATGAGCAGTTCTTC	CASSYYETGNEQFF
TRBV5-1	TRBD2	TRBJ2-1	NA	TGCGCCAGCAGTCTAGCGGGAGGTGAGCAGTTCTTC	CASSLAGGEQFF
TRBV5-4	TRBD2	TRBJ2-5	NA	TGTGCCAGCAGCTTGCCCGGACTAGCGGGAGTAGAGACCCAGTACTTC	CASSLPGLAGVETQYF